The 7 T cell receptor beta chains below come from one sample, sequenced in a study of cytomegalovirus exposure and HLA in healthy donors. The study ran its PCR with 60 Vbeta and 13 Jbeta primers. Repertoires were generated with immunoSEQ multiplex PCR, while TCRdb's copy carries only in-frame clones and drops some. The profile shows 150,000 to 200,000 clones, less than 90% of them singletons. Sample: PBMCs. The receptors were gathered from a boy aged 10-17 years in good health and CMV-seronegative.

CDR3 sequence: CASRGGIRGQETQYF. The CDR3, as DNA: TGCGCCAGCAGGGGCGGAATAAGGGGTCAAGAGACCCAGTACTTC. The V gene is TRBV4-1, the J gene TRBJ2-5; D perhaps matches TRBD1 (5 bases). The ends were cut back, 6 bases at V and 2 bases at J, with 16 bases in the middle. Germline V gives CDR1 MGHRA, CDR2 YSYEKL. There are 15 residues in the CDR3.

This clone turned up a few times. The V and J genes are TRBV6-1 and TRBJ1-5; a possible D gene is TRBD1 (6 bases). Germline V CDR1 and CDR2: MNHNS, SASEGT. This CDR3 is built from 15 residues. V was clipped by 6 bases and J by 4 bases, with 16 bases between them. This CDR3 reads CASSVGQSPNQPQHF. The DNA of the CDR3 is TGTGCCAGCAGCGTGGGACAATCCCCTAATCAGCCCCAGCATTTT.

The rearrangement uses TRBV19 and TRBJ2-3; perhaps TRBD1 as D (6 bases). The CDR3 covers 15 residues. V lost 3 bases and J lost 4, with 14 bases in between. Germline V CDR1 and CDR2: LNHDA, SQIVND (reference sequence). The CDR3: CASSINRVDADTQYF. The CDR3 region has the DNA TGTGCCAGTAGTATTAACAGGGTCGACGCAGATACGCAGTATTTT.

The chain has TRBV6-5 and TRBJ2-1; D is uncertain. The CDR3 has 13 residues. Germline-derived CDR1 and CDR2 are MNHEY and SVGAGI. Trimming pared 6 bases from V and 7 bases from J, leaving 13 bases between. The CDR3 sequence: CASSLSPRNEQFF. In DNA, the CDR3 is TGTGCCAGCAGCCTATCCCCCCGGAATGAGCAGTTCTTC.

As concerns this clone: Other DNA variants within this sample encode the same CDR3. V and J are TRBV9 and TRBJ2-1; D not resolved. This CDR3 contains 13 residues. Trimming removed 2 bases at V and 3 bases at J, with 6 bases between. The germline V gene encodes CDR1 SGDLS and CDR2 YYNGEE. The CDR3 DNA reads TGTGCCAGCAGCGTTGCTAGCTACAATGAGCAGTTCTTC. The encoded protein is CASSVASYNEQFF.

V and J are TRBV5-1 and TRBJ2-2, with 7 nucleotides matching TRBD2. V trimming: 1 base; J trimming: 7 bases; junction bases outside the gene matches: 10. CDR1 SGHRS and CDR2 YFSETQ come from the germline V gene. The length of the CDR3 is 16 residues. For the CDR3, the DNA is TGCGCCAGCAGCTTGTCCGGCGGGGGTATCGGCGGGGAGCTGTTTTTT. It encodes CASSLSGGGIGGELFF.

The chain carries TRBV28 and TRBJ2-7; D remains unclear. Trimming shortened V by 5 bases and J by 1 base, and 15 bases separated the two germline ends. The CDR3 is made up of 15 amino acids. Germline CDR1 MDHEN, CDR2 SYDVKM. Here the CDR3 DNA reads TGTGCCAGCAGTAACATCGAGACACCTTCCTACGAGCAGTACTTC. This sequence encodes CASSNIETPSYEQYF.